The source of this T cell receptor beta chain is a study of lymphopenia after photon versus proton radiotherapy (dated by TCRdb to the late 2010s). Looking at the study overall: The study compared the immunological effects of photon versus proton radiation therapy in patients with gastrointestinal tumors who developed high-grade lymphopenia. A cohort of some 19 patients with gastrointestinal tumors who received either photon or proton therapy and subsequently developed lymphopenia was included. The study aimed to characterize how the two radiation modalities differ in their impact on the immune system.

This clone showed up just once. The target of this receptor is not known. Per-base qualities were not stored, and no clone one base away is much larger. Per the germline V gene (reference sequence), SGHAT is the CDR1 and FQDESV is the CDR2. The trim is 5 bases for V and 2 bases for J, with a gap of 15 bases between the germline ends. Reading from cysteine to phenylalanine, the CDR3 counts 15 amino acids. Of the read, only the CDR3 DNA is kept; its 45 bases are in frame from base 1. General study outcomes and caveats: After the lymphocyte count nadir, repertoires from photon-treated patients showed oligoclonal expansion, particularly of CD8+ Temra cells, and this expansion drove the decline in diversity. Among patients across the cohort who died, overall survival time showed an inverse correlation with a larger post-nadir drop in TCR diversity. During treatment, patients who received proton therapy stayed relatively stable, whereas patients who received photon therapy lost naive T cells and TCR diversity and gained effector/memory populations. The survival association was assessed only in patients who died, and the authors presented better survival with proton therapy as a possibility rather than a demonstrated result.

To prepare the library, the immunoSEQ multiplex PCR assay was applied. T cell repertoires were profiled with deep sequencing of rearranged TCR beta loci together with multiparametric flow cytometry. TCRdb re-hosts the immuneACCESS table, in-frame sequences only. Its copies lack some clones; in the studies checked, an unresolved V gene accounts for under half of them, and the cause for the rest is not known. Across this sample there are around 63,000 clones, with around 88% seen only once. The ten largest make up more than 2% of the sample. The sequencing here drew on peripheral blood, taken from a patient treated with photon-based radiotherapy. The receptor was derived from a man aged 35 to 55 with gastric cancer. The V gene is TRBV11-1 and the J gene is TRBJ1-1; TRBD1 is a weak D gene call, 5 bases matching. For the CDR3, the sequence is CASSPKGLLNTEAFF. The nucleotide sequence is TGTGCCAGCAGCCCGAAGGGACTCCTTAACACTGAAGCTTTCTTT.